This T cell receptor beta chain was obtained from a study of cytotoxic CD8 clonotypes in ibrutinib-treated CLL. The germline V and J ends were trimmed by 0 bases and 5 bases, with 4 bases remaining between them. CDR3 length equals 11 residues. Germline assignment: CDR1 SQVTM and CDR2 ANQGSEA. Produced via immunoSEQ multiplex PCR; TCRdb's table is partial and in-frame only. The data show about 57,000 clones, around 60% seen once. Here the sequenced sample was PBMCs, taken after 24 months of ibrutinib treatment. The receptor comes from a human donor with chronic lymphocytic leukemia. The V gene is TRBV29-1, the J gene TRBJ1-2; D ambiguous. CDR3 DNA sequence: TGCAGCGTTGAAGAAGTTTATGGCTACACCTTC. It encodes CSVEEVYGYTF.